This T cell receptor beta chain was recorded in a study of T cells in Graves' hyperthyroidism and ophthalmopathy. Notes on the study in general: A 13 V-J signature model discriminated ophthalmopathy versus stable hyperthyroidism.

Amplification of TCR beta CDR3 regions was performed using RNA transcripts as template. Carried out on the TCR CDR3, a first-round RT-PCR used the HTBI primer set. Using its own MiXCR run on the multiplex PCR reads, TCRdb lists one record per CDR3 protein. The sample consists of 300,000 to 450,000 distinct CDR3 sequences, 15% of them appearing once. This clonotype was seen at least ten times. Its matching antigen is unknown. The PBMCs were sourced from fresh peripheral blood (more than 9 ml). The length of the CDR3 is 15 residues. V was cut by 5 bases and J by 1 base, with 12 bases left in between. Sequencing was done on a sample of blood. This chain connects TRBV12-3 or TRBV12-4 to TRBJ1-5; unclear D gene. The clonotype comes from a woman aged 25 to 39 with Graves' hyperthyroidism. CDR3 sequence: CASSPPERSNQPQHF. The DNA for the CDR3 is TGTGCCAGCAGTCCCCCGGAGAGGAGCAATCAGCCCCAGCATTTT.